This T cell receptor (beta chain) is from a study of blood T cell repertoires in COVID-19 (dated by TCRdb to about 2020). Some background on the complete study: Samples covering the acute and convalescent phases of COVID-19 were provided by collaborators in the United States, Italy and Spain. The material from the prospective study consisted of cDNA or gDNA derived from T cells, B-cell-depleted T cells, or PBMCs. Deeply sampled blood TCRbeta repertoires from subjects exposed to, actively infected with, or recovered from COVID-19 were included in the dataset. A freely available public database, intended as a resource for researchers studying the immune response to SARS-CoV-2, is where the repertoires were released. Samples came from the ongoing ImmuneRACE study (first 160 participants) plus 1,254 subjects from 6 global collaborators. The sample metadata nearly always contained a de-identified subject ID, COVID-19 status, age in years and sex. Where HLA class I and class II types were available, the types were taken from metadata supplied by the sample provider, not from assay-based typing. General study outcomes and caveats: The amount of clinical and demographic metadata varied by source and participant and was provided uncurated.

Concerning this clone itself: The specificity of this receptor is unknown. No base quality information exists; no much larger clone differs at one position.

TCRbeta CDR3 regions were amplified from genomic DNA by means of the immunoSEQ Assay, a bias-controlled multiplex PCR. In the authors' own workflow: Nucleated cell counts per sample were estimated from amplification of reference gene primers within the assay. Sequence reads were collapsed and filtered to measure the absolute abundance of every unique TCRbeta CDR3 rearrangement. Productive Simpson clonality was computed per sample as the square root of Simpson's diversity index over productive rearrangements. The immuneACCESS repertoire file appears here via TCRdb, limited to in-frame rearrangements. These files lack a portion of the clones; in checked studies, under half of the deficit traces to unresolved V genes, and the cause of the others is not known. From that table come the V and J calls and clone size; the DNA was used to work out D and trimming. The sample table lists just over 150,000 clones, approximately 86% of them with a count of one. The leading ten clones occupy 2% to 3% of the sample.

The collaborating institutions used their own protocols to collect whole blood in K2EDTA tubes. For TCRbeta analysis, collaborators shipped samples in one of three forms: frozen whole blood, isolated PBMCs, or DNA extracted from either of those sample types. V is cut by 0 bases and J by 7 bases, and the space between the germline ends is 16 bases. Spanning cysteine to phenylalanine, the CDR3 consists of 16 amino acids. CDR3 DNA is the only sequence kept; it has 48 bases, read in frame from the first base. As encoded in the germline V gene (reference sequence), CDR1 is LNHNV while CDR2 is YYDKDF. Sequencing was performed on peripheral blood. The V and J genes are TRBV15 and TRBJ2-1; D gene: possibly TRBD1, on 6 matching bases. The clonotype was recovered from a woman in her 70s with acute or convalescent COVID-19. The CDR3 protein is CATSREGRGVWNEQFF. The DNA sequence is as follows: TGTGCCACCAGCAGAGAGGGCAGGGGAGTTTGGAATGAGCAGTTCTTC. Joined to the reference TRBV15 and TRBJ2-1 proteins, this CDR3 gives the full variable domain: DAMVIQNPRYQVTQFGKPVTLSCSQTLNHNVMYWYQQKSSQAPKLLFHYYDKDFNNEADTPDNFQSRRPNTSFCFLDIRSPGLGDTAMYLCATSREGRGVWNEQFFGPGTRLTVL.